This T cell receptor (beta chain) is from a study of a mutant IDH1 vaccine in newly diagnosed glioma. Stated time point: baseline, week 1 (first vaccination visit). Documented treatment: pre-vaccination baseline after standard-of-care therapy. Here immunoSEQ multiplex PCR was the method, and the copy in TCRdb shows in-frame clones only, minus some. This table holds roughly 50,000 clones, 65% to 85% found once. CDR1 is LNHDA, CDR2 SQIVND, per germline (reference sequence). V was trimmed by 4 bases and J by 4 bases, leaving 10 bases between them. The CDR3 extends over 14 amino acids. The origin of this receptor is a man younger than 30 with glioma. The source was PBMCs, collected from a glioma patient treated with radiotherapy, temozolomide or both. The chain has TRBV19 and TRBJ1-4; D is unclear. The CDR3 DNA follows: TGTGCCAGTAGTAAAGGACGGTTTAATGAAAAACTGTTTTTT. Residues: CASSKGRFNEKLFF.